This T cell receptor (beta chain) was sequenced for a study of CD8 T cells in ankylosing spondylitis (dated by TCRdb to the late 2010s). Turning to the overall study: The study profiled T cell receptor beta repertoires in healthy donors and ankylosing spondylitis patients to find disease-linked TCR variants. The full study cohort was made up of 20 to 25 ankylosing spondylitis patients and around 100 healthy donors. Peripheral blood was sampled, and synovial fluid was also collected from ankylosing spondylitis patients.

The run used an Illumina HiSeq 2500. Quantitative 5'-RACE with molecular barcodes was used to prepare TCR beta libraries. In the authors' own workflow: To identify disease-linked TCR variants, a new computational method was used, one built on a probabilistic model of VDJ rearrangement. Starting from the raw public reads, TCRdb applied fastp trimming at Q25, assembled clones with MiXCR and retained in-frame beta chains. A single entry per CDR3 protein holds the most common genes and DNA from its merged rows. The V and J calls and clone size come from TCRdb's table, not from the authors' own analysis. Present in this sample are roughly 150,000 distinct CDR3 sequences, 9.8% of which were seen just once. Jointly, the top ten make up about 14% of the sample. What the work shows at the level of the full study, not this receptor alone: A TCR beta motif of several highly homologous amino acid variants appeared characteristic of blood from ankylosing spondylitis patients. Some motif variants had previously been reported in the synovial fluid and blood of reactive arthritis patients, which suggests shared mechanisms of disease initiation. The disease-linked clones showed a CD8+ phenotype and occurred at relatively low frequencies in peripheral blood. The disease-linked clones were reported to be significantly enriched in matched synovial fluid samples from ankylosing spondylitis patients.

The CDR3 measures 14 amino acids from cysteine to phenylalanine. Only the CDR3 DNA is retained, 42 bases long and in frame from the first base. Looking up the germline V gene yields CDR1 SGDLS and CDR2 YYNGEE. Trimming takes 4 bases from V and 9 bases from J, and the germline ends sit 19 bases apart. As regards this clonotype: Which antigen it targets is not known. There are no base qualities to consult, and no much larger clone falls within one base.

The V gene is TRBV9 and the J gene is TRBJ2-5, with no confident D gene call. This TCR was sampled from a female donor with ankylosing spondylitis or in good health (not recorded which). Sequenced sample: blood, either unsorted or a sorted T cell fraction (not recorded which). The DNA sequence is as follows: TGTGCCAGCAGCCCAGCCCGGAGTTATGGGGCCCAGTACTTC. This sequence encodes CASSPARSYGAQYF.